This TCR beta chain was retrieved from a study of sequential checkpoint blockade in melanoma. In the study overall: Patients were randomized 1:1 to nivolumab-then-ipilimumab or ipilimumab-then-nivolumab first-line. Maintenance nivolumab came after either treatment sequence.

This clone has a handful of counts. Clones were read by immunoSEQ multiplex PCR, and TCRdb kept only the in-frame ones, dropping some. This sample has 5,200 or so clones, with about 72% found just once. Germline CDR1 reads MDHEN; CDR2 reads SYDVKM. This CDR3 has 15 amino acids. Deletions cut 6 bases from V and 4 bases from J, with 16 bases between. Treatment reported: randomized to nivolumab then ipilimumab (arm A) or the reverse (arm B). DNA-damaging chemotherapy had not been given to any patient beforehand. From thawed PBMCs, live CD3+CD8+ cells negative for CD19 and CD56 were sorted. The specimen was CD8+ T cells sorted from blood (inferred from file names), collected from a patient given nivolumab and ipilimumab in sequence. The V and J genes are TRBV28 and TRBJ1-5; D perhaps matches TRBD1 (5 bases). The source is a human donor with melanoma. This CDR3 is CASSLAWTRNQPQHF. CDR3 in DNA: TGTGCCAGCAGCCTCGCCTGGACACGTAATCAGCCCCAGCATTTT.